These 8 T cell receptor beta chains originate from one sample sequenced in a study of cytomegalovirus exposure and HLA in healthy donors. Sequencing was performed with immunoSEQ multiplex PCR; in TCRdb, only in-frame clones are kept and a portion is missing. The sample carries approximately 180,000 clones, around nine tenths recorded once. Sequenced material: PBMCs. The receptors come from a woman younger than 45 in good health and CMV-seronegative.

This chain connects TRBV5-6 to TRBJ2-3; D gene ambiguous. CDR1 is SGHDT and CDR2 is YYEEEE in the germline V gene. V was clipped by 0 bases and J by 3 bases, with 5 bases between them. The CDR3 extends over 13 amino acids. CDR3 coding DNA: TGTGCCAGCAGCTTGGACAGAACAGATACGCAGTATTTT. Its translation: CASSLDRTDTQYF.

The chain uses TRBV7-6 and TRBJ1-6; 9 positions match TRBD1. Germline CDR1 and CDR2: SGHVS and FNYEAQ. Germline trimming cut 1 base from V and 7 bases from J; bases unmatched to any gene: 5. This CDR3 is built from 16 residues. The CDR3 bases are TGTGCCAGCAGCTTAGGACAGGGGGGATGGAATTCACCCCTCCACTTT. Its protein is CASSLGQGGWNSPLHF.

The CDR3 DNA reads TGTGCCAGCAGCTTAGCTGGGCACTCACTTAAAGAGACCCAGTACTTC. Translation gives CASSLAGHSLKETQYF. The rearrangement links TRBV7-6 to TRBJ2-5; D remains ambiguous. Trimming removed 0 bases from V and 3 bases from J, with 14 bases in between. This CDR3 has 16 amino acids. CDR1 is SGHVS, CDR2 FNYEAQ, per germline. Using reference TRBV7-6 and TRBJ2-5 for the parts outside the CDR3, the full variable domain is GAGVSQSPRYKVTKRGQDVALRCDPISGHVSLYWYRQALGQGPEFLTYFNYEAQQDKSGLPNDRFSAERPEGSISTLTIQRTEQRDSAMYRCASSLAGHSLKETQYFGPGTRLLVL.

CDR3 in DNA: TGTGCCAGCACCCCCCTATCGCCCCAGCATTTT. This encodes CASTPLSPQHF. The chain has TRBV6-5 and TRBJ1-5; no firm D call. Trimming left V 7 bases short and J 9 bases short, with 10 bases between. This CDR3 contains 11 residues. CDR1 MNHEY and CDR2 SVGAGI come from the germline V gene.

This rearrangement joins TRBV19 to TRBJ1-2, with 8 positions matching TRBD1. V lost 5 bases to trimming and J lost 4 bases; unmatched junction nucleotides: 9. Germline loops: CDR1 LNHDA, CDR2 SQIVND (reference sequence). This CDR3 region has 15 residues. The chain's CDR3 is CASSPGTGGIYGYTF. As DNA, the CDR3 is TGTGCCAGTAGTCCCGGGACAGGAGGAATCTATGGCTACACCTTC.

The CDR3 sequence is CASSRLAGLHEQYF. DNA of the CDR3: TGTGCCAGTAGCCGACTAGCGGGGCTTCACGAGCAGTACTTC. The genes are TRBV19 and TRBJ2-7; 11 bases map to TRBD2. The CDR3 spans 14 residues. Germline CDR1 is LNHDA and CDR2 is SQIVND (reference sequence). The J segment lost 5 bases and the V segment lost 6 bases, leaving 6 bases of the junction unmatched.

This clone was observed a handful of times. The J gene is TRBJ1-1, the V gene TRBV7-9; no reliable D call. V lost 0 bases to trimming and J lost 6 bases, with 5 bases between them. The germline V gene encodes CDR1 SEHNR and CDR2 FQNEAQ (reference sequence). This CDR3 contains 12 residues. CDR3 sequence (DNA): TGTGCCAGCAGCTTAGCGCCAGCTGAAGCTTTCTTT. Translated: CASSLAPAEAFF.

The genes are TRBV19 and TRBJ2-7; 10 bases align to TRBD1. This CDR3 is built from 17 residues. V gave up 2 bases and J gave up 1 base; unmatched junction bases: 8. Germline CDR1 is LNHDA and CDR2 is SQIVND (reference sequence). The CDR3 coding sequence is TGTGCCAGTAGTATAAATTTTGGGACAGGGGCATCCTACGAGCAGTACTTC. Protein product: CASSINFGTGASYEQYF.